The 18 T cell receptor beta chains presented below share a single source sample, sequenced in a study of CD8 T cells in ankylosing spondylitis. A single record per CDR3 protein comes from TCRdb applying MiXCR to the 5' RACE reads. The sample holds 700,000 to 1,000,000 distinct CDR3 sequences, 12% seen once. The antigens for these receptors are not known. The study, taken as a whole, reports: What seemed typical of ankylosing spondylitis blood was a TCR beta motif built from eight highly homologous variants.

Sequenced sample: blood, either unsorted or a sorted T cell fraction (not recorded which). The receptors derive from a male donor with ankylosing spondylitis.

This clonotype has a count of ten or more. V usage is TRBV4-1 and J usage is TRBJ2-1; 10 positions match TRBD1. The CDR3 length is 17 residues. Germline CDR1 MGHRA, CDR2 YSYEKL. V shed 4 bases, J shed 8 bases, and the junction held 14 bases outside the gene matches. The CDR3 DNA reads as TGCGCCAGCAGCCCCAGAACCCCGGGACAGGGGCAGGATGAGCAGTTCTTC. Translation gives CASSPRTPGQGQDEQFF.

This clonotype was found many times. The chain recombines TRBV12-3 or TRBV12-4 with TRBJ1-2; unclear D gene. The germline V and J ends were trimmed by 0 bases and 1 base, with 12 bases remaining between them. The CDR3 runs to 16 residues. For the CDR3, the DNA is TGTGCCAGCAGTTTAGCGACTTGGAGGGATAACTATGGCTACACCTTC. It yields the protein CASSLATWRDNYGYTF.

There are many counts of this clonotype. This chain connects TRBV12-3 or TRBV12-4 to TRBJ2-6; D is unresolved. This CDR3 spans 16 amino acids. V was cut by 2 bases and J by 2 bases, with 10 bases left in between. The CDR3 region has the DNA TGTGCCAGCAGTTTAATTCAAACTCCTGGGGCCAACGTCCTGACTTTC. As protein: CASSLIQTPGANVLTF.

The chain uses TRBV10-3 and TRBJ2-5; D is perhaps TRBD1 or TRBD2 (5 bases each). Germline values: CDR1 ENHRY, CDR2 SYGVKD. With 5 bases removed from V and 4 bases from J, the gap between germline ends came to 11 bases. The length of the CDR3 is 13 residues. In DNA, the CDR3 is TGTGCCATCAGTCGAGGGGCCGGAGAGACCCAGTACTTC. As protein: CAISRGAGETQYF.

This clonotype was counted only a few times. The chain combines TRBV5-1 with TRBJ2-7; 9 nucleotides match TRBD2. V gave up 5 bases and J gave up 2 bases; unmatched junction bases: 2. Germline CDR1 SGHRS, CDR2 YFSETQ. CDR3 length: 13 residues. CDR3 sequence (DNA): TGCGCCAGCAGATCTAGCGGGGCCTACGAGCAGTACTTC. This gives the protein CASRSSGAYEQYF. The full variable domain, its missing parts supplied by reference TRBV5-1 and TRBJ2-7, is KAGVTQTPRYLIKTRGQQVTLSCSPISGHRSVSWYQQTPGQGLQFLFEYFSETQRNKGNFPGRFSGRQFSNSRSEMNVSTLELGDSALYLCASRSSGAYEQYFGPGTRLTVT.

This clonotype came up a few times. V and J are TRBV20-1 and TRBJ2-1, with D possibly being TRBD1 (6 bases). Germline lookup yields CDR1 DFQATT and CDR2 SNEGSKA (reference sequence). Between the trimmed V and J ends, which lost 3 bases and 7 bases, there was a span of 16 bases. The CDR3 is 14 residues long. The CDR3: CSASPGPRGNEQFF. CDR3 DNA: TGCAGTGCTAGTCCAGGCCCTAGGGGGAATGAGCAGTTCTTC.

The V and J genes are TRBV2 and TRBJ1-1, with a possible D match to TRBD1 (5 bases). Germline V lookup: CDR1 SNHLY, CDR2 FYNNEI. V dropped 10 bases and J dropped 5 bases, with 17 bases sitting between them. This CDR3 is 13 amino acids long. CDR3: CATRSQGLTEAFF. In DNA, the CDR3 is TGTGCCACCAGAAGTCAGGGTCTTACTGAAGCTTTCTTT.

This clonotype was counted only a few times. V usage is TRBV5-1 and J usage is TRBJ2-1; 8 nucleotides agree with TRBD2. The trim removed 0 bases at V and 4 bases at J, leaving 3 bases unmatched. Germline assignment: CDR1 SGHRS and CDR2 YFSETQ. The CDR3 length is 15 residues. The CDR3 DNA follows: TGCGCCAGCAGCTTGGCGCGGGGGGATTACAATGAGCAGTTCTTC. This gives the protein CASSLARGDYNEQFF.

The chain couples TRBV20-1 to TRBJ1-1; TRBD1 might be the D (5 bases). CDR3 length: 13 residues. The V and J ends lost 3 bases and 1 base respectively, with 9 bases between them. CDR1 is DFQATT, CDR2 SNEGSKA, per germline (reference sequence). The CDR3 bases are TGCAGTGCTAGCCGACAGAAGAACACTGAAGCTTTCTTT. Amino acids: CSASRQKNTEAFF.

This clonotype was seen only a few times. The genes are TRBV7-9 and TRBJ2-6; 10 positions match TRBD1. Germline V gene sequence: CDR1 SEHNR, CDR2 FQNEAQ (reference sequence). V lost 7 bases, J lost 1 base, and 7 bases stayed unmatched. CDR3 size: 17 residues. The CDR3 nucleotides read TGTGCCAGCACATCCCGGACAGGGGGTTCTGGGGCCAACGTCCTGACTTTC. It specifies CASTSRTGGSGANVLTF. Full variable domain (rest looked up from reference TRBV7-9 and TRBJ2-6): DTGVSQNPRHKITKRGQNVTFRCDPISEHNRLYWYRQTLGQGPEFLTYFQNEAQLEKSRLLSDRFSAERPKGSFSTLEIQRTEQGDSAMYLCASTSRTGGSGANVLTFGAGSRLTVL.

This chain links TRBV6-2 or TRBV6-3 with TRBJ2-7; 7 bases fit TRBD2. J was trimmed by 5 bases and V by 9 bases; bases with no gene match: 7. The CDR3 runs 12 residues. Per germline, CDR1 MNHEY and CDR2 SVGEGT. The CDR3, as DNA: TGTGCCAGTTCAAGGGACTACAACGAGCAGTACTTC. Its translation is CASSRDYNEQYF.

V gene TRBV20-1 combines with J gene TRBJ2-1, with 10 nucleotides matching TRBD2. Germline V gene lookup returns CDR1 DFQATT and CDR2 SNEGSKA (reference sequence). The CDR3 loop spans 15 amino acids. Trimming took 1 base from V and 3 from J; bases not matched to a gene: 3. CDR3 DNA: TGCAGTGCTAGAGTCGGGACTAGCGTCTACAATGAGCAGTTCTTC. It is translated as CSARVGTSVYNEQFF.

In this sample, this clonotype turned up a few times. The chain is built from TRBV7-2 and TRBJ2-5; TRBD2 matches 10 bases. Germline V CDR1 and CDR2: SGHTA, FQGNSA. The CDR3 is 14 amino acids. V lost 2 bases, J lost 9 bases, and 6 bases stayed unmatched. This CDR3 is CASSLSGLARAQYF. The CDR3 coding sequence is TGTGCCAGCAGCTTATCGGGACTAGCGAGGGCCCAGTACTTC.

Remarks on this clonotype: Since a much larger clone is just one base distant, this may be a read error. The chain employs TRBV7-2 and TRBJ2-1; D gene unclear. CDR1 SGHTA and CDR2 FQGNSA come from the germline V gene. CDR3 length equals 15 residues. The CDR3 DNA reads as TGTGCCAGCAGCTTTACCCTGAGCTCCTACAATGTGCAGTTCTTC. Translating it yields CASSFTLSSYNVQFF.

This clonotype was seen ten or more times. J is TRBJ1-1 and V is TRBV9; possible D gene TRBD1, 5 bases. Trimming removed 0 bases from V and 4 bases from J, with 7 bases in between. Germline V lookup: CDR1 SGDLS, CDR2 YYNGEE. The length of the CDR3 is 13 residues. CDR3 residues: CASSVGGSTEAFF. For the CDR3, the DNA is TGTGCCAGCAGCGTAGGGGGGTCCACTGAAGCTTTCTTT. The full variable domain, rest sourced from reference TRBV9 and TRBJ1-1, is DSGVTQTPKHLITATGQRVTLRCSPRSGDLSVYWYQQSLDQGLQFLIQYYNGEERAKGNILERFSAQQFPDLHSELNLSSLELGDSALYFCASSVGGSTEAFFGQGTRLTVV.

This clonotype was seen many times. The CDR3 coding sequence is TGCAGTGCTATCCCCGGCGGGAGGGATTACGAGCAGTACTTC. It specifies CSAIPGGRDYEQYF. The chain employs TRBV20-1 and TRBJ2-7; 9 bases align to TRBD2. Germline V gene data show CDR1 as DFQATT and CDR2 as SNEGSKA (reference sequence). This CDR3 comprises 14 residues. V was clipped by 4 bases and J by 4 bases; unmatched bases: 8.

The chain combines TRBV7-2 with TRBJ1-1; perhaps TRBD1 as D (5 bases). Per the germline V gene, CDR1 is SGHTA and CDR2 is FQGNSA. The CDR3 length is 15 residues. V lost 1 base to trimming and J lost 0 bases, with 9 bases between them. The CDR3 sequence: CASSLVAGMNTEAFF. The CDR3 nucleotides are TGTGCCAGCAGCTTAGTGGCAGGGATGAACACTGAAGCTTTCTTT.

This clonotype was detected ten times or more. This rearrangement joins TRBV15 to TRBJ1-5, with TRBD1 as a possible D gene (6 bases). Germline CDR1 is LNHNV and CDR2 is YYDKDF (reference sequence). This CDR3 is 13 amino acids long. V lost 3 bases and J lost 10, with 13 bases in between. CDR3 protein: CATSRETGFPQHF. The DNA for the CDR3 is TGTGCCACCAGCAGGGAAACAGGGTTCCCCCAGCATTTT.